This T cell receptor beta chain was documented in a study of cytomegalovirus exposure and HLA in healthy donors. Only one count was recorded for this clone. Its antigen is currently unknown. The V and J ends lost 6 bases and 6 bases respectively, with 18 bases between them. Per germline, CDR1 MDHEN and CDR2 SYDVKM. This CDR3 spans 15 amino acids. Primers: 60 Vbeta forward and 13 Jbeta reverse. Repertoires were generated with immunoSEQ multiplex PCR, while TCRdb's copy carries only in-frame clones and drops some. The sample carries around 150,000 clones, around 84% recorded once. Nominal health characterized the donors when sampled, though unrecorded immune exposures were likely. Study-level points and caveats: A later analysis showed HLA-associated TCR beta chains outstripping equally common others in clonal expansion. It was reportedly the case that the classifier diagnosed cytomegalovirus status with high specificity and sensitivity.

This TCR was recovered from a boy younger than 10 in good health and CMV-seronegative. The gene calls are TRBV28 and TRBJ2-1; perhaps TRBD2 as D (7 bases). Sequenced input: PBMCs. The CDR3 sequence is CASRSSGVQGNEQFF. CDR3 in DNA: TGTGCCAGCAGGTCCAGCGGGGTACAGGGCAATGAGCAGTTCTTC.